These 22 T cell receptor beta chains originate from one sample sequenced in a study of T-cell memory formation after mild COVID-19. MiXCR, applied by TCRdb to the 5' RACE reads, yields one record per CDR3 protein. The repertoire holds about 100,000 distinct CDR3 sequences, with around 10% as singletons. Input material: PBMCs or a T cell subset sorted from them (not recorded which). These receptors all stem from a man aged 18-30 years who had mild COVID-19 (a few samples of this study predate the infection). Cell type and time point are not known.

There are a few counts of this clonotype. This chain joins TRBV6-6 and TRBJ2-3; 7 bases map to TRBD2. The ends lost 0 bases at V and 0 bases at J; junction bases unmatched: 9. The length of the CDR3 is 18 residues. Germline assignment: CDR1 MNHNY and CDR2 SVGAGI (reference sequence). CDR3 sequence reads: CASSYSPTLAISTDTQYF. As DNA, the CDR3 is TGTGCCAGCAGTTACTCCCCGACACTAGCGATTAGCACAGATACGCAGTATTTT.

This chain links TRBV5-1 with TRBJ1-1; D unclear. Germline CDR1 SGHRS, CDR2 YFSETQ. The CDR3 extends over 14 amino acids. Trimming pared 1 base from V and 1 base from J, leaving 8 bases between. The CDR3 bases are TGCGCCAGCAGCTTGCGTCAGACGAACACTGAAGCTTTCTTT. This encodes CASSLRQTNTEAFF.

In this sample, this clonotype turned up a few times. The V and J genes are TRBV4-1 and TRBJ2-7, with 9 bases aligning to TRBD1. The V segment lost 1 base and the J segment 4 bases; nucleotides outside the gene matches: 8. Germline V gene data show CDR1 as MGHRA and CDR2 as YSYEKL. This CDR3 region has 16 residues. The CDR3 sequence: CASSQVAGTGFYEQYF. The CDR3 DNA reads TGCGCCAGCAGCCAAGTAGCCGGGACAGGGTTTTACGAGCAGTACTTC.

This clonotype was observed at least ten times. V and J are TRBV20-1 and TRBJ2-3; D may be TRBD1 or TRBD2 (6 bases each). The CDR3 is 13 amino acids. CDR1 and CDR2 from the germline V gene are DFQATT and SNEGSKA (reference sequence). V dropped 6 bases and J dropped 4 bases, with 14 bases sitting between them. The CDR3 protein is CSAEPRGPDTQYF. The CDR3 nucleotides are TGCAGTGCAGAACCCCGGGGGCCAGATACGCAGTATTTT.

This clonotype has at least ten counts. The genes are TRBV30 and TRBJ2-2; TRBD2 might be the D (6 bases). In germline, CDR1 is GTSNPN, CDR2 SVGIG (reference sequence). The ends were cut back, 0 bases at V and 5 bases at J, with 10 bases in the middle. This CDR3 spans 14 amino acids. The DNA for the CDR3 is TGTGCCTGGAGTGTCGGGGGTGAGACCGGGGAGCTGTTTTTT. This gives the protein CAWSVGGETGELFF.

This clonotype came up many times. The rearrangement uses TRBV12-3 or TRBV12-4 and TRBJ2-3, with 10 bases lining up with TRBD1. Losses at the gene ends were 8 bases for V and 13 bases for J; bases not matched to a gene: 12. This CDR3 region has 13 residues. CDR3: CASSPSGTGAEYF. In nucleotides, the CDR3 is TGTGCCAGCTCCCCAAGCGGGACAGGGGCCGAGTATTTT.

This sequence joins TRBV12-3 or TRBV12-4 and TRBJ1-5, with D possibly being TRBD1 (6 bases). The CDR3 is 16 amino acids. V was shortened by 4 bases and J by 7 bases, with 20 bases between the two germline ends. Here the CDR3 reads CASSSTGGGAGQPQHF. The CDR3 DNA reads as TGTGCCAGCAGTTCGACCGGGGGGGGCGCGGGGCAGCCCCAGCATTTT.

This clonotype was observed a handful of times. This chain joins TRBV15 and TRBJ2-7; tentative D call: TRBD2 (5 bases). V was pared by 4 bases and J by 10 bases, with 17 bases between. The CDR3 contains 13 residues. Germline V gene lookup returns CDR1 LNHNV and CDR2 YYDKDF (reference sequence). The CDR3 coding sequence is TGTGCCACCAGCACTCCCTCCGGGGTTCTACAGTACGTC. It encodes CATSTPSGVLQYV.

There are many counts of this clonotype. The V and J genes are TRBV4-2 and TRBJ2-3, with a possible D match to TRBD2 (5 bases). The germline V gene has CDR1 LGHNA and CDR2 YNFKEQ. V was pared by 4 bases and J by 4 bases, with 15 bases between. This CDR3 is 15 amino acids long. The CDR3 sequence is CASSPELTGADTQYF. The DNA of the CDR3 is TGTGCCAGCAGCCCTGAGCTAACCGGGGCAGATACGCAGTATTTT.

This clonotype has only a few counts. The CDR3 nucleotides are TGTGCCAGCAGCGTAGGGGCAGAGGGTCAGCCCCAGCATTTT. This gives the protein CASSVGAEGQPQHF. The rearrangement uses TRBV9 and TRBJ1-5; D is uncertain. The CDR3 totals 14 residues. Per the germline V gene, CDR1 is SGDLS and CDR2 is YYNGEE. V was pared by 0 bases and J by 6 bases, with 10 bases between.

The gene calls are TRBV6-6 and TRBJ2-3; TRBD2 aligns across 8 bases. Germline V gene lookup returns CDR1 MNHNY and CDR2 SVGAGI (reference sequence). The CDR3 covers 16 residues. Trimming removed 0 bases from V and 3 bases from J; junction bases left unmatched: 5. For the CDR3, the DNA is TGTGCCAGCAGTTACTCGGGGGCTAGCGGGACAGATACGCAGTATTTT. Translating gives CASSYSGASGTDTQYF.

V and J are TRBV4-1 and TRBJ2-7, with D uncertain. The V gene lost 0 bases and the J gene lost 4 bases, with 7 bases spanning the gap. Germline values: CDR1 MGHRA, CDR2 YSYEKL. CDR3 length: 13 residues. CDR3 in DNA: TGCGCCAGCAGCCAAGAATTGAGATACGAGCAGTACGTC. Amino acids: CASSQELRYEQYV.

The sample holds a few counts of this clonotype. The rearrangement uses TRBV5-5 and TRBJ2-7, with D possibly being TRBD2 (6 bases). Germline-derived CDR1 and CDR2 are SGHKS and YYEKEE (reference sequence). CDR3 length equals 16 residues. Trimming removed 4 bases from V and 2 bases from J, with 19 bases in between. CDR3 DNA sequence: TGTGCCAGCAGCGGGAGGCGGACGGAGTATACCTACGAGCAGTACGTC. It specifies CASSGRRTEYTYEQYV.

The CDR3 sequence: CATSRPGRQPQHF. The CDR3 nucleotides read TGTGCCACCAGCAGACCCGGCAGACAGCCCCAGCATTTT. The chain is built from TRBV15 and TRBJ1-5; D remains unclear. V was clipped by 2 bases and J by 7 bases, with 9 bases between them. Per germline, CDR1 LNHNV and CDR2 YYDKDF (reference sequence). This CDR3 is built from 13 residues.

The chain recombines TRBV10-3 with TRBJ2-7, with 7 bases that match TRBD1. From germline, CDR1 is ENHRY and CDR2 SYGVKD. CDR3 length: 13 amino acids. With 7 bases clipped from V and 2 bases from J, the junction kept 5 bases outside the gene matches. This CDR3 is CAITRDSTYEQYF. CDR3 nucleotide sequence: TGTGCCATCACCCGGGACAGTACCTACGAGCAGTACTTC.

This clonotype showed up just a few times. J is TRBJ2-7 and V is TRBV6-2 or TRBV6-3; maybe TRBD2 (5 bases). Germline assignment: CDR1 MNHEY and CDR2 SVGEGT. The germline V and J ends were trimmed by 10 bases and 1 base, with 11 bases remaining between them. The CDR3 loop spans 12 amino acids. CDR3 loop: CATRTGSYEQYF. CDR3 in DNA: TGTGCCACCCGGACGGGATCCTACGAGCAGTACTTC.

This clonotype came up a few times. The CDR3 nucleotides read TGCAGCGCCAGACCATGGGACTCCCAAGAGACCCAGTACTTC. Amino acids: CSARPWDSQETQYF. The chain has TRBV29-1 and TRBJ2-5; possible D gene TRBD2, 6 bases. CDR3 length equals 14 residues. Deletions cut 7 bases from V and 1 base from J, with 16 bases between. Germline V gives CDR1 SQVTM, CDR2 ANQGSEA.

The chain joins TRBV7-6 to TRBJ2-3; D is perhaps TRBD2 (6 bases). Trimming removed 8 bases at V and 0 bases at J, with 21 bases between. CDR3 size: 17 residues. The germline gives CDR1 SGHVS, CDR2 FNYEAQ. CDR3 residues: CASHLTGGSPSTDTQYF. The CDR3 DNA follows: TGTGCCAGCCACCTCACCGGAGGGAGTCCTAGCACAGATACGCAGTATTTT.

This clonotype was seen a few times. J is TRBJ2-3 and V is TRBV15; no firm D call. Germline V gives CDR1 LNHNV, CDR2 YYDKDF (reference sequence). The CDR3 covers 16 residues. V was shortened by 1 base and J by 0 bases, with 11 bases between the two germline ends. The CDR3 DNA reads as TGTGCCACCAGCAGAGGCCTATCCCTCAGCACAGATACGCAGTATTTT. Its protein is CATSRGLSLSTDTQYF.

V is TRBV12-3 or TRBV12-4 and J is TRBJ2-3, with 10 bases that match TRBD2. This CDR3 spans 18 amino acids. The J segment lost 0 bases and the V segment lost 3 bases, leaving 9 bases of the junction unmatched. The CDR3 bases are TGTGCCAGCAGTTTCAGGACTAGCGGCAACCCTAGCACAGATACGCAGTATTTT. Encoded protein: CASSFRTSGNPSTDTQYF.

The chain has TRBV7-9 and TRBJ1-1, with D possibly matching TRBD1 (5 bases). Germline CDR1 is SEHNR and CDR2 is FQNEAQ (reference sequence). The germline V and J ends were trimmed by 1 base and 1 base, with 13 bases remaining between them. CDR3 length equals 16 residues. The CDR3 reads CASSLVGLGENTEAFF. The CDR3 bases are TGTGCCAGCAGCTTAGTGGGACTCGGTGAGAACACTGAAGCTTTCTTT.

In its sample, this clonotype was seen a few times. V gene TRBV4-1 combines with J gene TRBJ2-5, with 11 bases lining up with TRBD2. Germline V lookup: CDR1 MGHRA, CDR2 YSYEKL. This CDR3 spans 14 amino acids. With V trimmed by 4 bases and J by 2 bases, 0 bases remained unmatched. The CDR3 DNA reads as TGCGCCAGCAGCCGACTAGCGGGGCAAGAGACCCAGTACTTC. Amino acid sequence: CASSRLAGQETQYF.